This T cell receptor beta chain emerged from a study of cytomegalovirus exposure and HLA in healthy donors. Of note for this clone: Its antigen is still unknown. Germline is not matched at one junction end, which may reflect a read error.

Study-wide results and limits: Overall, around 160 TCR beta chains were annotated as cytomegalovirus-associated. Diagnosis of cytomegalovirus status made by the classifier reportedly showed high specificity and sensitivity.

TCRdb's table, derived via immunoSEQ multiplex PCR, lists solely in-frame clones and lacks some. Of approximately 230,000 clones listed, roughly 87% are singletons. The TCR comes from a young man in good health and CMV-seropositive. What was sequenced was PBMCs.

CDR3 in amino acids: CAGSGPGGIYGYTF. CDR3 nucleotides: TGTGCCGGGAGTGGTCCCGGGGGAATATATGGCTACACCTTC. V is TRBV30 and J is TRBJ1-2; perhaps TRBD1 as D (5 bases). Germline CDR1 reads GTSNPN; CDR2 reads SVGIG (reference sequence). CDR3 length: 14 amino acids.